This TCR beta chain was obtained from a study of blood T cell repertoires in COVID-19. Method: immunoSEQ multiplex PCR; TCRdb's copy keeps in-frame clones and lacks some. The table lists about 180,000 clones, about 89% of them singletons, with 2.5% in the top ten. CDR1 and CDR2 from the germline V gene are SGHKS and YYEKEE (reference sequence). V lost 0 bases and J lost 0, with 7 bases in between. This CDR3 spans 16 amino acids. This clonotype originated in a man aged 35 to 55 with active or convalescent COVID-19. The specimen sequenced was peripheral blood. The gene calls are TRBV5-5 and TRBJ1-6; no definite D call. As DNA, the CDR3 is TGTGCCAGCAGCTTGGCCCCCAGCTCCTATAATTCACCCCTCCACTTT. It yields the protein CASSLAPSSYNSPLHF.